These T cell receptor beta chains were read from a single sample in a study of T cells in Graves' hyperthyroidism and ophthalmopathy. In TCRdb, the multiplex PCR reads were re-called with MiXCR into one record per CDR3 protein. The sample shows approximately 400,000 distinct CDR3 sequences, approximately 15% of them seen only once. The sample consisted of blood. The receptors derive from a woman between 18 and 30 years old with Graves' hyperthyroidism. Each CDR3 is given with its conserved first and last residue. A D gene is named only where the DNA matches it firmly. Clone sizes are given selectively: once, few, many, or a class where the clone is expanded.

j_call,d_call,v_call,clone_size,cdr3_aa,cdr3_nt
TRBJ1-5,TRBD1,TRBV19,NA,CASTVWGKVDRVGNQPQHF,TGTGCCAGTACCGTATGGGGAAAAGTGGACAGGGTTGGCAATCAGCCCCAGCATTTT
TRBJ2-1,TRBD1,TRBV20-1,NA,CSAGGQGNEQFF,TGCAGTGCTGGCGGACAGGGCAATGAGCAGTTCTTC
TRBJ2-3,NA,TRBV11-2,many,CASSTSRQVDTQYF,TGTGCCAGCAGTACTAGCCGACAGGTGGATACGCAGTATTTT
TRBJ1-6,NA,TRBV7-9,NA,CASCATYNSPLHF,TGTGCCTCTTGCGCCACCTATAATTCACCCCTCCACTTT
TRBJ2-1,TRBD2,TRBV11-2,many,CASSLGPAGAYNEQFF,TGTGCCAGCAGCTTAGGGCCAGCGGGAGCGTACAATGAGCAGTTCTTC
TRBJ2-5,NA,TRBV29-1,many,CSVERQGWETQYF,TGCAGCGTTGAAAGGCAGGGATGGGAGACCCAGTACTTC
TRBJ1-5,NA,TRBV7-2,many,CASSSGDSNQPQHF,TGTGCCAGCAGCTCAGGGGATAGCAATCAGCCCCAGCATTTT
TRBJ2-7,NA,TRBV9,many,CASSRDGRAYEQYF,TGTGCCAGCAGCAGAGATGGCCGGGCGTACGAGCAGTACTTC
TRBJ1-5,NA,TRBV3-1,NA,CASSQQGSLGQPQHF,TGTGCCAGCAGCCAACAGGGTTCTTTGGGTCAGCCCCAGCATTTT
TRBJ2-1,TRBD2,TRBV5-8,many,CASSRVLRLAGGSSYNEQFF,TGTGCCAGCAGCCGCGTTCTGCGACTAGCGGGAGGGAGCTCCTACAATGAGCAGTTCTTC
TRBJ1-6,NA,TRBV6-1,NA,CASRGPISPLHF,TGTGCCAGCAGAGGACCGATATCACCCCTCCACTTT
TRBJ1-6,NA,TRBV2,few,CASGESGVLHF,TGTGCCAGCGGGGAATCAGGGGTCCTCCACTTT
TRBJ1-5,NA,TRBV5-1,NA,CASSLDGGNQPQHF,TGCGCCAGCAGCTTGGATGGGGGCAATCAGCCCCAGCATTTT
TRBJ2-4,NA,TRBV6-5,many,CASSYLAGRGNIQYF,TGTGCCAGCAGTTACTTGGCGGGAAGGGGTAACATTCAGTACTTC
TRBJ1-6,NA,TRBV6-1,NA,CASSYGPATYNSPLHF,TGTGCCAGCAGTTACGGGCCAGCTACCTATAATTCACCCCTCCACTTT
TRBJ2-5,TRBD2,TRBV3-1,NA,CASSQDRSSGREETQYF,TGTGCCAGCAGCCAAGATCGTAGTAGCGGGAGGGAAGAGACCCAGTACTTC
TRBJ2-3,TRBD2,TRBV28,few,CASSFGTSGGTSTDTQYF,TGTGCCAGCAGCTTCGGGACTAGCGGGGGTACTAGCACAGATACGCAGTATTTT
TRBJ1-1,TRBD1,TRBV5-1,many,CASSSVQGAGVTEAFF,TGCGCCAGCAGCTCAGTACAGGGGGCGGGTGTCACTGAAGCTTTCTTT
TRBJ2-3,TRBD2,TRBV20-1,NA,CSARERTSGSADTQYF,TGCAGTGCTAGAGAGCGGACTAGCGGGAGTGCAGATACGCAGTATTTT
TRBJ1-6,TRBD1,TRBV18,many,CASSPPAGGYNSPLHF,TGTGCCAGCTCACCACCGGCAGGGGGTTATAATTCACCCCTCCACTTT
TRBJ1-3,NA,TRBV6-1,many,CASSQRDTIYF,TGTGCCAGCAGCCAGCGGGACACCATATATTTT
TRBJ1-2,NA,TRBV9,NA,CASSPQGISYGYTF,TGTGCCAGCAGCCCCCAAGGGATCAGCTATGGCTACACCTTC
TRBJ2-1,NA,TRBV7-2,many,CASSRVGLSYNEQFF,TGTGCCAGCAGCAGGGTAGGTCTCTCCTACAATGAGCAGTTCTTC
TRBJ1-2,TRBD1,TRBV30,many,CALVDRVYGYTF,TGTGCCTTGGTGGACAGGGTCTATGGCTACACCTTC
TRBJ1-6,NA,TRBV30,NA,CAWNFGANSPLHF,TGTGCCTGGAATTTCGGGGCAAATTCACCCCTCCACTTT
TRBJ2-5,TRBD2,TRBV20-1,many,CSATLAGARETQYF,TGCAGTGCTACGTTAGCGGGAGCTAGGGAGACCCAGTACTTC
TRBJ1-6,NA,TRBV3-1,many,CASSQATGSHNSPLHF,TGTGCCAGCAGCCAAGCGACGGGAAGTCATAATTCACCCCTCCACTTT
TRBJ2-3,NA,TRBV10-3,many,CAAGRGVGTDTQYF,TGTGCCGCGGGCCGGGGTGTCGGCACAGATACGCAGTATTTT
TRBJ1-4,TRBD1,TRBV3-1,NA,CASSHRGATNEKLFF,TGTGCCAGCAGCCACAGGGGGGCCACTAATGAAAAACTGTTTTTT
TRBJ1-2,NA,TRBV10-3,NA,CAISGQGLGDGYTF,TGTGCCATCAGTGGGCAGGGCCTCGGGGATGGCTACACCTTC
TRBJ2-2,NA,TRBV7-6,NA,CASSLDLVRRRELFF,TGTGCCAGCAGCTTAGATCTAGTCCGTCGCAGGGAGCTGTTTTTT
TRBJ2-1,TRBD2,TRBV4-1,NA,CASSQERSGASGRIANNEQFF,TGCGCCAGCAGCCAAGAAAGATCAGGGGCTAGCGGGAGAATCGCCAACAATGAGCAGTTCTTC
TRBJ2-5,TRBD2,TRBV12-3/TRBV12-4,few,CASSLFTGGAQYF,TGTGCCAGCAGCCTCTTTACCGGGGGGGCCCAGTACTTC
TRBJ2-7,NA,TRBV10-2,many,CASSGSFSGSEQYF,TGCGCCAGCAGTGGCTCGTTTTCCGGTTCCGAGCAGTACTTC
TRBJ2-5,NA,TRBV12-3/TRBV12-4,many,CASSSSPGPSPPYF,TGTGCCAGCAGTTCATCCCCGGGACCGTCGCCCCCGTACTTC
TRBJ2-4,NA,TRBV6-1,many,CASSEVGASGVSKNIQYF,TGTGCCAGCAGTGAAGTGGGGGCCTCAGGTGTATCCAAAAACATTCAGTACTTC
TRBJ2-2,TRBD1,TRBV19,many,CASIKGAYTGELFF,TGTGCCAGTATCAAGGGGGCTTACACCGGGGAGCTGTTTTTT
TRBJ2-7,NA,TRBV10-3,NA,CAIREPLYEQYF,TGTGCCATCAGAGAACCCCTCTACGAGCAGTACTTC
TRBJ1-4,NA,TRBV10-3,many,CAISGTPTGEKLFF,TGTGCCATCAGTGGTACCCCAACTGGTGAAAAACTGTTTTTT
TRBJ2-1,TRBD2,TRBV5-1,many,CASRPLAGAYNEQFF,TGTGCCAGCAGACCTTTAGCGGGGGCTTACAATGAGCAGTTCTTC
TRBJ2-1,TRBD2,TRBV12-3/TRBV12-4,many,CASSFDSGTSGVYEQFF,TGTGCCAGCAGTTTCGACTCCGGGACTAGCGGTGTTTATGAGCAGTTCTTC
TRBJ2-7,TRBD2,TRBV3-1,many,CASSQRGSYEQYF,TGTGCCAGCAGCCAGCGGGGGTCCTACGAGCAGTACTTC
TRBJ1-1,TRBD1,TRBV9,many,CASSLTGTGDTEAFF,TGTGCCAGCAGCTTAACCGGGACAGGGGACACTGAAGCTTTCTTT
TRBJ2-1,TRBD2,TRBV2,many,CASAGLAGAYNEQFF,TGTGCCAGCGCCGGACTAGCGGGGGCATACAATGAGCAGTTCTTC
TRBJ1-1,NA,TRBV7-6,many,CASSRLGLNTEAFF,TGTGCCAGCAGCCGTTTGGGGTTGAACACTGAAGCTTTCTTT
TRBJ1-4,NA,TRBV25-1,few,CASSQGSANEKLFF,TGTGCCAGCAGTCAAGGGTCAGCTAATGAAAAACTGTTTTTT